The present entry profiles one T cell receptor (beta chain) with its context. This sample is part of a study of blood T cell repertoires in COVID-19. Trimming at V came to 0 bases and at J to 6 bases, leaving 8 bases not matched to a gene. This CDR3 is built from 17 residues. Germline CDR1 and CDR2: SGHVS and FQNEAQ. Recovered participants had two consecutive negative NP/OP PCR tests, healthcare professional clearance, or symptom resolution. The assay was immunoSEQ multiplex PCR, and TCRdb's table has in-frame clones only and misses some. The sample lists about 160,000 clones, 88% seen once, with less than 8% in the top ten.

J is TRBJ2-3 and V is TRBV7-8, with 11 bases aligning to TRBD2. The specimen was PBMCs or T cells enriched from blood (not recorded which). The receptor was isolated from a woman in her fifties or sixties who had recovered from COVID-19. CDR3 in amino acids: CASSLALLAGGSDTQYF. The CDR3 DNA follows: TGTGCCAGCAGCTTAGCGCTCTTAGCGGGGGGGAGCGATACGCAGTATTTT.